The clone carrying this T cell receptor (beta chain) was picked up a small number of times. Antigen specificity is unknown. The sample belongs to a study of T cell repertoires in cytomegalovirus infection. As for the study in general: CMV infection plus the matching HLA type was flagged by public TCR beta signatures.

TCRdb reprocessed the reads via MiXCR and lists one record per CDR3 protein. Counted here are 800,000 to 950,000 distinct CDR3 sequences, 30% to 35% occurring once; the ten biggest clones make up roughly an eighth. Trimming took off 1 base at V and 0 bases at J, with 13 bases between the two ends. There are 18 residues in the CDR3. CDR1 is MGHRA, CDR2 YSYEKL, per germline. This chain uses TRBV4-1 with TRBJ2-6; D gene unclear. The source is a human donor in good health (CMV status not recorded). Some clones in this sample may be carry-over from other donors' samples. The sample in question was cultured CD8+ T cells from PBMCs, obtained from culture after CMV antigen stimulation. CDR3 sequence (DNA): TGCGCCAGCAGCCAAGGAGATGAAAGAATCTCTGGGGCCAACGTCCTGACTTTC. It codes for CASSQGDERISGANVLTF.